What follows is one T cell receptor beta chain and its context. This clone has at least ten counts. Which antigen it targets is not known. Here, both gene names and germline sequences come from the mouse. The data are from a study of CD8+ T cells in alopecia areata (dated by TCRdb to about 2018). Regarding the study in general: Skin from C3H/HeJ donors with spontaneous alopecia (about 6-13 months old) was grafted onto female C3H/HeJ recipients aged about 6-10 weeks. The study used high-throughput TCRbeta sequencing to examine T cell clonal expansion in alopecia areata, in both the C3H/HeJ mouse model and human patients. Scalp tissue and sorted CD4+ and CD8+ peripheral blood T cells from patchy and totalis/universalis alopecia areata patients and from healthy controls were covered by human TCRbeta sequencing. Scalp clonality was compared among normal scalp (n=4), patchy alopecia areata scalp (n=8), and alopecia totalis/universalis scalp (n=8). RNA was extracted with the PAXgene miRNA kit for fixed scalp, the miRNeasy kit for PBMCs, and the RNeasy kit for mouse skin. immunoSEQ multiplex PCR using 35 Vbeta forward primers and 13 Jbeta reverse primers was used to amplify TCRbeta CDR3 regions.

The library was made by the immunoSEQ multiplex PCR assay. RNA was extracted from all samples and reverse transcribed into cDNA as template for TCR sequencing. SuperScript III was used for first-strand cDNA synthesis, primed with a 2:1 mix of oligo-dT and random hexamers. A synthetic immune receptor repertoire was used to gauge amplification bias, and whatever bias remained was removed computationally. Sequencing of the libraries was done on Illumina HiSeq with 60 bp reads that cover the CDR3, reading from J toward V. Concerning the study's data processing: Raw reads were preprocessed for error removal, and CDR3 was defined according to IMGT conventions as running from the conserved cysteine to phenylalanine. Clonality was computed as 1 minus the Shannon entropy, with the entropy normalized by log2 of the number of productive unique TCRs. Whether scalp clones were CD4 or CD8 was inferred by matching scalp TCRbeta sequences against CD4 and CD8 repertoires sorted from blood. In TCRdb, the immuneACCESS table is reduced to in-frame sequences with V and J assigned. These tables do not hold every clone; where another copy was compared, an unresolved V gene accounts for under half, and the others remain unexplained. V and J calls plus clone size are reproduced from that table; the DNA served to infer D and trimming. The table puts roughly 5,800 clones in this sample, none counted just once. Roughly 33% of the sample is taken by the ten largest.

The paper as a whole reports these results and caveats: Resident alphabeta T cells in normal human skin are also sequenced, complicating scalp TCR repertoire analysis, unlike mouse skin dominated by gammadelta T cells. Compared with normal scalp, lesional scalp, particularly in alopecia totalis/universalis, had higher clonality and more expanded CD8+ clones, which suggests antigenic drive. Shared TCR sequences between patients were less evident than in mice, which may be partly attributable to HLA diversity in the patient population.

Pooled mouse cutaneous lymph node cells were stained for CD4, CD8alpha, NKG2D, NKG2ACE and other markers, then sorted on a BD Influx. The specimen sequenced was CD8+ T cells sorted from a lymph node. This TCR came from a C3H/HeJ mouse with alopecia areata. This strain of mice has MHC haplotype H2-k.

The CDR3 here reads CASSGQDYAEQFF. The DNA read from the CDR3 is TGTGCCAGCTCTGGACAGGACTATGCT. The chain couples TRBV12-1 to TRBJ2-1; 7 central bases correspond to TRBD1. The CDR3 extends 4 residues past the end of the read, so its final part is completed from the germline J gene. As encoded in the germline V gene, CDR1 is SGHSN while CDR2 is HYEKVE. After removal of 3 bases from V and 2 bases from J, the junction retains 0 bases not matched to a gene. From its cysteine to its phenylalanine, the CDR3 spans 13 amino acids. Shown are 27 bases from within the CDR3, in frame from base 1.